There are a few counts of the clone carrying this T cell receptor beta chain. What it recognizes is unknown. The sample originates from a study of CD4 T cells in relation to SARS-CoV-2 and coronaviruses. Study details: TCR beta CDR3s were sequenced after approximately ten-day antigen culture of PBMCs.

The unexposed donors gave CD4+ T cells in about 2011-2018, prior to COVID-19. Isolation of CD4+ T cells took place after less than twelve days in culture. Cells permitting, SARS-CoV-2 S/N and four cold-coronavirus spikes were tested on unexposed-donor CD4+ T cells. Fresh IL-2 medium replaced half the medium on days 3 and 7. The V and J ends lost 7 bases and 3 bases respectively, with 15 bases between them. The CDR3 runs to 14 residues. Germline V gene lookup returns CDR1 SNHLY and CDR2 FYNNEI. TCRdb's copy holds only in-frame clones and misses some; the assay was immunoSEQ multiplex PCR. The sample holds roughly 26,000 clones; roughly 82% are singletons and the top ten take 10% to 15%.

The rearrangement uses TRBV2 and TRBJ2-5, with a tentative D call TRBD1 (6 bases). Source material: CD4+ T cells from PBMCs, cultured in vitro. The TCR comes from a human donor in good health. Written as DNA, the CDR3 is TGTGCCAGCACCCAGGACAGAGGGAAAGAGACCCAGTACTTC. This codes for CASTQDRGKETQYF.